This TCR beta chain came from a study of blood T cell repertoires in COVID-19. This CDR3 has 16 amino acids. CDR1 and CDR2 (germline): SGHTA, FQGTGA. Trimming at V came to 2 bases and at J to 0 bases, leaving 4 bases not matched to a gene. Libraries were prepared by immunoSEQ multiplex PCR; TCRdb keeps only in-frame clonotypes and omits some of them. The data show 250,000 to 350,000 clones, about 86% seen once. Enrollment of patients from Seattle took place during active infection, with longitudinal follow-up. This clonotype originated in a person aged 70 to 80 with COVID-19, enrolled during active disease. The rearrangement uses TRBV7-3 and TRBJ2-1; 7 bases are a match to TRBD1. The specimen was peripheral blood. DNA of the CDR3: TGTGCCAGCAGCTTACCCGGGACAGACTCCTACAATGAGCAGTTCTTC. This gives the protein CASSLPGTDSYNEQFF.